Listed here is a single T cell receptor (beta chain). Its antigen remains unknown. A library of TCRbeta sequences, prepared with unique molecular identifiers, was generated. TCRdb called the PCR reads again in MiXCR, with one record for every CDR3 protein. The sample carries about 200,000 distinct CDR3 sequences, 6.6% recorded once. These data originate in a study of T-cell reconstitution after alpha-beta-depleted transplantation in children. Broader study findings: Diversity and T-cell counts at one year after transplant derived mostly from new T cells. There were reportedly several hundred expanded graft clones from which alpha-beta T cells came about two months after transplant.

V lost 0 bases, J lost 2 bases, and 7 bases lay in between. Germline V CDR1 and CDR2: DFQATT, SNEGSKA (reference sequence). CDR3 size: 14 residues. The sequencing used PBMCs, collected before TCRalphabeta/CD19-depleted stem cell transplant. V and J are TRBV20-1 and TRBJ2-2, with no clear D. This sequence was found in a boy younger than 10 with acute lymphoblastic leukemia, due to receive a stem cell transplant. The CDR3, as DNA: TGCAGTGCTAGAGATTGGGTAAACACCGGGGAGCTGTTTTTT. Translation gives CSARDWVNTGELFF.